The T cell receptor beta chain under discussion was sequenced for a study of shared clonotypes between healthy human individuals. General observations from the study: Rarefaction revealed incomplete sorted-subset sequencing despite large depth.

Assay used: immunoSEQ multiplex PCR; TCRdb lists only in-frame clones, some missing. The table has some 2 million clones, about 95% seen once. Naive CD8 isolation took CD45RO-negative cells positively selected for CCR7 and excluded terminally differentiated effector memory CD45RA+ cells. Adults of Caucasian background living in Nashville, Tennessee made up all donors. A note on this clone: Its specificity is unknown.

Germline V CDR1 and CDR2: SNHLY, FYNNEI. V dropped 4 bases and J dropped 0 bases, with 13 bases sitting between them. This CDR3 spans 16 amino acids. This TCR was sampled from a man aged 18 to 30 in good health. Sequencing was performed on naive CD8+ T cells sorted from blood. The chain recombines TRBV2 with TRBJ1-5, with D perhaps TRBD1 (5 bases). The CDR3 is CASSVGHLYSNQPQHF. In DNA form, the CDR3 reads TGTGCCAGCAGTGTGGGGCACCTCTATAGCAATCAGCCCCAGCATTTT.